This T cell receptor (beta chain) was observed in a study of control samples from healthy donors and cancer patients. Clones were read by immunoSEQ multiplex PCR, and TCRdb kept only the in-frame ones, dropping some. The table shows tens of thousands of clones, with 90% occurring only once. This clone has a handful of counts. V lost 0 bases to trimming and J lost 7 bases, with 22 bases between them. CDR3 length: 18 amino acids. CDR1 and CDR2 from the germline V gene are LGHNA and YNFKEQ. The chain joins TRBV4-2 to TRBJ1-5; D is undetermined. Material: PBMCs. The TCR comes from a man in his 60s with colorectal cancer. As DNA, the CDR3 is TGTGCCAGCAGCCAAGATTTCACGGCGGGTAGAAAGGGCCAGCCCCAGCATTTT. It encodes CASSQDFTAGRKGQPQHF.